Listed below are T cell receptor beta chains from one sample, sequenced in a study of T cell responses to AZD1222 COVID-19 vaccine. Method: immunoSEQ multiplex PCR; TCRdb's copy keeps in-frame clones and lacks some. This sample carries about 140,000 clones, almost 90% of them seen once, and the ten largest clones take approximately 3.5%. Sequences were derived from peripheral blood, sampled on day 0 of AZD1222 vaccination. These receptors came from an adult in good health. Each CDR3 is given with its conserved first and last residue. Each record gives: D gene, clone size, J gene, V gene, CDR3 DNA, CDR3 protein. A D gene is named only where the DNA matches it firmly. Not every row has a clone size; where given, it reads once, few, many or a size class.

- | - | TRBJ2-6 | TRBV7-2 | TGTGCCAGCAGCTTAGCCACTGCTGGGGCCAACGTCCTGACTTTC | CASSLATAGANVLTF
TRBD2 | - | TRBJ2-1 | TRBV6-5 | TGTGCCAGTATGAGACTAGCGGGAGCGAATGAGCAGTTCTTC | CASMRLAGANEQFF
- | - | TRBJ2-7 | TRBV2 | TGTGCCAGCATTTGGGACGGATACGAGCAGTACTTC | CASIWDGYEQYF
- | - | TRBJ1-1 | TRBV5-1 | TGCGCCAGCAGCCAGGTGATAAACACTGAAGCTTTCTTT | CASSQVINTEAFF
TRBD1 | - | TRBJ1-5 | TRBV18 | TGTGCCAGCTCACCGACAGGGTTTCAAGGGCCCCAGCATTTT | CASSPTGFQGPQHF
- | - | TRBJ1-1 | TRBV28 | TGTGCCAGCAGCCCAGTACGGACAGCGAACACTGAAGCTTTCTTT | CASSPVRTANTEAFF
TRBD2 | - | TRBJ2-2 | TRBV7-7 | TGTGCCAGCAGCCTAGCGGGAACCCGCGGGGAGCTGTTTTTT | CASSLAGTRGELFF
- | - | TRBJ1-2 | TRBV5-4 | TGTGCCAGCAGCTCTGGGCTATATGGCTACACCTTC | CASSSGLYGYTF
TRBD1 | once | TRBJ1-2 | TRBV9 | TGTGCCAGCAGCCCTACGCTAAACTTAGGACAGGTGGGCTATGGCTACACCTTC | CASSPTLNLGQVGYGYTF
- | - | TRBJ1-4 | TRBV27 | TGTGCCAGCAGTTTATTGGGGGCTAATGAAAAACTGTTTTTT | CASSLLGANEKLFF
- | medium-sized | TRBJ1-5 | TRBV6-5 | TGTGCCAGCAGCCCCCTGAAGTGGCATCAGCCCCAGCATTTT | CASSPLKWHQPQHF
TRBD1 | - | TRBJ2-7 | TRBV28 | TGTGCCAGCAGTAATGGACAGGGAACCTACGAGCAGTACTTC | CASSNGQGTYEQYF
TRBD1 | - | TRBJ2-7 | TRBV7-2 | TGTGCCAGCAGCCAGAGACAGGGGGCGGTCGAGCAGTACTTC | CASSQRQGAVEQYF
- | - | TRBJ2-5 | TRBV29-1 | TGCAGCGTTGGTGCGGGTCAAGAGACCCAGTACTTC | CSVGAGQETQYF
- | - | TRBJ1-1 | TRBV18 | TGTGCCAGCGAAGGGGTTGGGACTGAAGCTTTCTTT | CASEGVGTEAFF
TRBD1 | few | TRBJ1-1 | TRBV28 | TGTGCCAGCAGTTTGGGGACAGGCGAAGCTTTCTTT | CASSLGTGEAFF
- | - | TRBJ1-6 | TRBV12-3/TRBV12-4 | TGTGCCAGCAGTTTCTCACATTCACCCCTCCACTTT | CASSFSHSPLHF
- | - | TRBJ2-1 | TRBV10-3 | TGTGCCATCAGTGAGGGCGGGAACGCCATTTACAATGAGCAGTTCTTC | CAISEGGNAIYNEQFF
- | few | TRBJ2-7 | TRBV10-2 | TGCGCCAGCAGTCGGGAGTCGGGAGAGCAGTACTTC | CASSRESGEQYF
- | few | TRBJ1-2 | TRBV27 | TGTGCCAGTGGATGGGGCGGGGGACGGAACTATGGCTACACCTTC | CASGWGGGRNYGYTF
- | - | TRBJ2-7 | TRBV4-1 | TGCGCCAGCAGCCAAGATTGGCAACAAGGCTACGAGCAGTACTTC | CASSQDWQQGYEQYF
TRBD2 | - | TRBJ2-1 | TRBV10-3 | TGTGCCATCAGTGGAGGCGGGAGGTGGGGTGATGAGCAGTTCTTC | CAISGGGRWGDEQFF
- | - | TRBJ2-7 | TRBV27 | TGTGCCAGCAGTTTATCGCCAGCGAGCTCCTACGAGCAGTACTTC | CASSLSPASSYEQYF
- | - | TRBJ1-2 | TRBV19 | TGTGCCAGTAGGAACACTAACTATGGCTACACCTTC | CASRNTNYGYTF
- | - | TRBJ2-4 | TRBV5-6 | TGTGCCAGCAGCCGACCTCAGATAGCCAAAAACATTCAGTACTTC | CASSRPQIAKNIQYF
- | - | TRBJ2-5 | TRBV18 | TGTGCCAGCTCAGCAGGATTTCAAGAGACCCAGTACTTC | CASSAGFQETQYF
- | - | TRBJ1-1 | TRBV3-1/TRBV3-2 | TGTGCCAGCAGCCAAGCCGACAGTGAAGCTTTCTTT | CASSQADSEAFF
TRBD1 | - | TRBJ2-3 | TRBV28 | TGTGCCAGCAGTTTTAAGGGGGCTGGAGACACAGATACGCAGTATTTT | CASSFKGAGDTDTQYF
- | - | TRBJ2-7 | TRBV1 | TGCACCAGAGGACTACTAAGCTCCTACGAGCAGTACTTC | CTRGLLSSYEQYF
- | - | TRBJ1-3 | TRBV7-8 | TGTGCCAGCAGCTTAGCAGCAGGGACTGGAAACACCATATATTTT | CASSLAAGTGNTIYF
- | - | TRBJ2-7 | TRBV7-2 | TGTGCCAGCAGCCGTGGGGGGTACGAGCAGTACTTC | CASSRGGYEQYF
TRBD2 | - | TRBJ2-1 | TRBV5-1 | TGCGCCAGCAGCTTGGCCGCGGGAGGGCCCAACAATGAGCAGTTCTTC | CASSLAAGGPNNEQFF
TRBD2 | few | TRBJ2-7 | TRBV3-1/TRBV3-2 | TGTGCCAGCAGCCAAGAAGGGACTAATTCTCGCGAGCAGTACTTC | CASSQEGTNSREQYF
- | - | TRBJ2-1 | TRBV30 | TGTGCCTGGAGGGTCCTCGGGATTAAATCGAATGAGCAGTTCTTC | CAWRVLGIKSNEQFF
- | - | TRBJ1-2 | TRBV19 | TGTGCCAGTAGTCCTCAGGGGAGCTATGGCTACACCTTC | CASSPQGSYGYTF
- | few | TRBJ1-4 | TRBV7-2 | TGTGCCAGCAGCCCCGCCGGGGCGAATGAAAAACTGTTTTTT | CASSPAGANEKLFF
TRBD1 | - | TRBJ2-7 | TRBV7-9 | TGTGCCAGCAGCTTTGGACAGGGCCCCTACGAGCAGTACTTC | CASSFGQGPYEQYF
- | - | TRBJ2-3 | TRBV7-2 | TGTGCCAGCAGCTTACGAGGGACCCCAGATACGCAGTATTTT | CASSLRGTPDTQYF
TRBD2 | - | TRBJ2-1 | TRBV18 | TGTGCCAGCTCACCACTAGCGGGAGTCGATGAGCAGTTCTTC | CASSPLAGVDEQFF
- | - | TRBJ1-4 | TRBV2 | TGTGCCAGCAGTGGATCCGCCTCCAGTAATGAAAAACTGTTTTTT | CASSGSASSNEKLFF
- | - | TRBJ2-4 | TRBV6-6 | TGTGCCAGCAGTTACTCAGGGGTAATAGCCAAAAACATTCAGTACTTC | CASSYSGVIAKNIQYF
- | - | TRBJ1-2 | TRBV29-1 | TGCAGCGTTGAAGGGACCCAGGTTGGGGGCTACACCTTC | CSVEGTQVGGYTF
- | - | TRBJ1-4 | TRBV28 | TGTGCCAGCTTGATCGGTGAAAAACTGTTTTTT | CASLIGEKLFF
- | - | TRBJ1-2 | TRBV24-1 | TGTGCCACCAGTGCGCGGGACTATGGCTACACCTTC | CATSARDYGYTF
TRBD2 | - | TRBJ2-4 | TRBV15 | TGTGCCACCAGACAAGAGCGGGACTTGCGGAACATTCAGTACTTC | CATRQERDLRNIQYF
- | - | TRBJ1-4 | TRBV9 | TGTGCCAGCAGCGTAGGAGGGGCCCAGAATGAAAAACTGTTTTTT | CASSVGGAQNEKLFF
- | few | TRBJ2-7 | TRBV9 | TGTGCCAGCAGCGTAGGGTCAGGACCCTCCTACGAGCAGTACTTC | CASSVGSGPSYEQYF
- | - | TRBJ2-7 | TRBV18 | TGTGCCAGCTCACCGGGGTCCGTTCAGGGCGAGCAGTACTTC | CASSPGSVQGEQYF
- | - | TRBJ2-7 | TRBV27 | TGTGCCAGCAGTATCCGCTACAGGGAGATTTACGAGCAGTACTTC | CASSIRYREIYEQYF
- | - | TRBJ2-5 | TRBV29-1 | TGCAGCGTTGAAGAGTCCAGCGGTAAGACCCAGTACTTC | CSVEESSGKTQYF
TRBD1 | - | TRBJ1-2 | TRBV4-1 | TGCGCCAGCAGCCCACCCGGACAGGTCAACTATGGCTACACCTTC | CASSPPGQVNYGYTF
- | - | TRBJ2-7 | TRBV5-1 | TGCGCCAGCAGCGAGGGAGTTCTCTCCTACGAGCAGTACTTC | CASSEGVLSYEQYF
TRBD1 | - | TRBJ2-5 | TRBV2 | TGTGCCAGCAGTTGGTTTAGGGGGCTACGCTCAGAGACCCAGTACTTC | CASSWFRGLRSETQYF
- | - | TRBJ2-1 | TRBV7-9 | TGTGCCAGCAGCTTAGCTAGCGGCCCACTTAATGAGCAGTTCTTC | CASSLASGPLNEQFF
TRBD2 | - | TRBJ2-1 | TRBV7-2 | TGTGCCAGCAGCTCGCTTCTAGCGGGAGACTACAATGAGCAGTTCTTC | CASSSLLAGDYNEQFF
- | - | TRBJ1-5 | TRBV3-1/TRBV3-2 | TGTGCCAGCAGCCAAGCGGCGGAGCAGCCCCAGCATTTT | CASSQAAEQPQHF
TRBD1 | - | TRBJ1-2 | TRBV7-2 | TGTGCCAGCAGCAAAGACAGGGATAACTATGGCTACACCTTC | CASSKDRDNYGYTF
- | - | TRBJ1-4 | TRBV4-3 | TGCGCCAGCAGCCAAGGGCCGGACGGCGTACAGGGTCTCCCTGAAAAACTGTTTTTT | CASSQGPDGVQGLPEKLFF
- | - | TRBJ2-1 | TRBV29-1 | TGCAGCGTCCTCAGAACTTCCGTCAATGAGCAGTTCTTC | CSVLRTSVNEQFF